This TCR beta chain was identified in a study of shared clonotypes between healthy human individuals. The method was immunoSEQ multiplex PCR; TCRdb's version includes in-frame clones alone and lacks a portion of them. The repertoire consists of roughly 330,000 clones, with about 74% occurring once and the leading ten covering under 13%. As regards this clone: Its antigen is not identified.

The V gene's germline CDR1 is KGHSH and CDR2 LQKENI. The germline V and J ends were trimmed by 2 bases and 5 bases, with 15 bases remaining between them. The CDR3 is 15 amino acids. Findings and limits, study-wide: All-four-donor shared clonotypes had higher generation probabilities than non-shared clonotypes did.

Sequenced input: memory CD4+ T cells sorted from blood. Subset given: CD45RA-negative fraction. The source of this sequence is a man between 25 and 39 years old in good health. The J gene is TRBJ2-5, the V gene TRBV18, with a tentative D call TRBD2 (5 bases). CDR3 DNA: TGTGCCAGCTCACCAGGGAGAGGGAATGGCGAGACCCAGTACTTC. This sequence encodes CASSPGRGNGETQYF.